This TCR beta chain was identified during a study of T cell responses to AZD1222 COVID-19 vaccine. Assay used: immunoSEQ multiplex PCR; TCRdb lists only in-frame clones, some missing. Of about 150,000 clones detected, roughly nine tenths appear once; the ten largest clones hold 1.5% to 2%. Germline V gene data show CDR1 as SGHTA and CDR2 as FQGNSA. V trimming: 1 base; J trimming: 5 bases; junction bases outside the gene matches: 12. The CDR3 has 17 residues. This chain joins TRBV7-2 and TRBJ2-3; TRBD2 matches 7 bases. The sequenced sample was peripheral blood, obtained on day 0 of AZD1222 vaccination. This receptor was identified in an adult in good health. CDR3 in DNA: TGTGCCAGCAGCTTAGACCCGCTAGCGGAATCCGGAGATACGCAGTATTTT. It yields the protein CASSLDPLAESGDTQYF.